A selection of T cell receptor beta chains follows, all from one sample in a study of cytomegalovirus exposure and HLA in healthy donors. Here immunoSEQ multiplex PCR was the method, and the copy in TCRdb shows in-frame clones only, minus some. Among 110,000 or so clones listed, over 75% were seen once. Material for sequencing was PBMCs. These receptors all stem from a woman in her twenties or thirties in good health and CMV-seropositive. Each CDR3 is given with its conserved first and last residue. A D gene is named only where the DNA matches it firmly. Rows give clone size only sometimes, using once, few, many, or a class for an expanded clone.

J: TRBJ2-2
size: .
length: 16
V: TRBV5-4
D: TRBD2
DNA: TGTGCCAGCAGCTTGGGGGCTAGCGGGAGAACGGCCGGGATGTTTTTT
CDR3: CASSLGASGRTAGMFF

J: TRBJ2-7
size: .
length: 15
V: TRBV15
D: .
DNA: TGTGCCACCAGCAGAGGGGGGCAACAAACCTACGAGCAGTACTTC
CDR3: CATSRGGQQTYEQYF

J: TRBJ1-6
size: .
length: 14
V: TRBV10-2
D: TRBD1
DNA: TGCGCCAGCAGTTTTGGACAGGGTGATTCACCCCTCCACTTT
CDR3: CASSFGQGDSPLHF

J: TRBJ2-7
size: .
length: 13
V: TRBV6-1
D: .
DNA: TGTGCCAGCATTCTACCCGGGGTCTACGAGCAGTACTTC
CDR3: CASILPGVYEQYF

J: TRBJ1-4
size: few
length: 15
V: TRBV19
D: TRBD1
DNA: TGTGCCAGTAGTATTCAAGGGACAGCCTATGAAAAACTGTTTTTT
CDR3: CASSIQGTAYEKLFF

J: TRBJ1-1
size: .
length: 13
V: TRBV18
D: .
DNA: TGTGCCAGCTCGCCCCCGGGACTCGCTGAAGCTTTCTTT
CDR3: CASSPPGLAEAFF

J: TRBJ1-1
size: .
length: 12
V: TRBV6-5
D: .
DNA: TGTGCCAGCAGTACGGGGTGGACTGAAGCTTTCTTT
CDR3: CASSTGWTEAFF

J: TRBJ1-2
size: .
length: 16
V: TRBV19
D: TRBD1
DNA: TGTGCCAGTAGTACAGGGCGAAAGACAGGGCACTATGGCTACACCTTC
CDR3: CASSTGRKTGHYGYTF

J: TRBJ2-2
size: .
length: 14
V: TRBV30
D: TRBD1
DNA: TGTGCCTGGAGTATGACAGGGTACACCGGGGAGCTGTTTTTT
CDR3: CAWSMTGYTGELFF

J: TRBJ2-3
size: .
length: 16
V: TRBV19
D: .
DNA: TGTGCCAGTAGTCCCCCGGCGGCACAGGGCTTAGATACGCAGTATTTT
CDR3: CASSPPAAQGLDTQYF

J: TRBJ1-6
size: .
length: 15
V: TRBV4-1
D: TRBD1
DNA: TGCGCCAGCAGCCGAAACAGGGGGCAGGATTCACCCCTCCACTTT
CDR3: CASSRNRGQDSPLHF

J: TRBJ2-7
size: .
length: 15
V: TRBV11-3
D: TRBD2
DNA: TGTGCCAGCAGCCCCTGGACTAGCGGGGTGTACGAGCAGTACTTC
CDR3: CASSPWTSGVYEQYF

J: TRBJ1-5
size: .
length: 17
V: TRBV19
D: TRBD1
DNA: TGTGCCAGTAGTTCCCCTTGGACAGGATCAGGCAATCAGCCCCAGCATTTT
CDR3: CASSSPWTGSGNQPQHF

J: TRBJ1-1
size: .
length: 15
V: TRBV28
D: .
DNA: TGTGCCAGCAGTCCCTCAGGGGTCATGAACACTGAAGCTTTCTTT
CDR3: CASSPSGVMNTEAFF

J: TRBJ1-1
size: few
length: 14
V: TRBV7-9
D: .
DNA: TGTGCCAGCAGCTTAGGGGGGGTAAACACTGAAGCTTTCTTT
CDR3: CASSLGGVNTEAFF

J: TRBJ2-5
size: .
length: 13
V: TRBV6-1
D: .
DNA: TGTGCCAGCGGATACGTACAGGGAGAGACCCAGTACTTC
CDR3: CASGYVQGETQYF

J: TRBJ2-1
size: few
length: 16
V: TRBV5-1
D: TRBD2
DNA: TGCGCCAGCAGCTTGCAGGCGGGGGGCTCCTACAATGAGCAGTTCTTC
CDR3: CASSLQAGGSYNEQFF